The 8 T cell receptor beta chains given below trace back to one sample, sequenced in a study of shared clonotypes between healthy human individuals. The method was immunoSEQ multiplex PCR; TCRdb's version includes in-frame clones alone and lacks a portion of them. This table holds roughly 500,000 clones, 78% found once. What was sequenced was PBMCs. Receptor source: a woman in her thirties or forties in good health. Some clones in this sample may be carry-over from other donors' samples.

The DNA for the CDR3 is TGCGCCAGCAGCCAATCAAACAGGGACACAGATACGCAGTATTTT. Encoded protein: CASSQSNRDTDTQYF. V usage is TRBV4-1 and J usage is TRBJ2-3, with D perhaps TRBD1 (6 bases). The V gene's germline CDR1 is MGHRA and CDR2 YSYEKL. The CDR3 has 15 amino acids. The V and J ends lost 2 bases and 2 bases respectively, with 11 bases between them.

The DNA of the CDR3 is TGTGCCAGCAGTGAGGGGAGTGGGAGAGAGCCCCAGCATTTT. Its protein product is CASSEGSGREPQHF. The genes are TRBV6-1 and TRBJ1-5; D is undetermined. Germline V gene sequence: CDR1 MNHNS, CDR2 SASEGT. This CDR3 contains 14 residues. Trimming stripped 3 bases from V and 8 bases from J, with 14 bases between.

The rearrangement joins TRBV18 to TRBJ1-2; TRBD1 aligns across 7 bases. The germline CDR1 and CDR2 sequences are KGHSH and LQKENI. The CDR3 sequence is 16 residues long. After removal of 0 bases from V and 5 bases from J, the junction contained 9 bases not matched to a gene. The CDR3 is CASSPPVWDSQYGYTF. The DNA of the CDR3 is TGTGCCAGCTCACCACCGGTCTGGGACAGCCAATATGGCTACACCTTC.

This sequence joins TRBV9 and TRBJ1-5, with a tentative D call TRBD1 (5 bases). Germline CDR1 SGDLS, CDR2 YYNGEE. Trimming removed 0 bases at V and 0 bases at J, with 7 bases between. The CDR3 contains 15 residues. The CDR3 here is CASSVGGVSNQPQHF. The CDR3 nucleotides read TGTGCCAGCAGCGTAGGGGGGGTTAGCAATCAGCCCCAGCATTTT.

The chain uses TRBV27 and TRBJ2-3, with 12 bases aligning to TRBD2. This CDR3 is 18 amino acids long. Germline values: CDR1 MNHEY, CDR2 SMNVEV (reference sequence). Unmatched junction bases numbered 14, after V lost 5 bases and J lost 5 bases. The CDR3: CASSILSSGRALQDTQYF. For the CDR3, the DNA is TGTGCCAGCAGTATCCTGTCTAGCGGGAGGGCCCTCCAAGATACGCAGTATTTT.

Comments on this clone: Other DNA sequences from this sample encode an identical CDR3 as well. The chain combines TRBV7-8 with TRBJ2-1; TRBD2 aligns across 10 bases. V trimming: 5 bases; J trimming: 2 bases; junction bases outside the gene matches: 6. CDR1 is SGHVS, CDR2 FQNEAQ, per germline. The CDR3 is 16 residues long. Here the CDR3 reads CASSHPSGRAYNEQFF. In DNA, the CDR3 is TGTGCCAGCAGCCACCCCAGCGGGAGGGCCTACAATGAGCAGTTCTTC.

This chain joins TRBV27 and TRBJ2-5; the D gene is possibly TRBD2 (6 bases). The CDR3 is made up of 16 amino acids. Germline V gene data show CDR1 as MNHEY and CDR2 as SMNVEV (reference sequence). With 6 bases removed from V and 7 bases from J, the gap between germline ends came to 24 bases. This CDR3 is CASSLSRGIVRTTQYF. The CDR3 DNA is TGTGCCAGCAGCCTTAGTCGGGGGATTGTTAGGACGACCCAGTACTTC.

This chain links TRBV15 with TRBJ2-2; 8 bases align to TRBD1. The V and J ends lost 3 bases and 6 bases, in that order; junction bases with no gene match: 6. This CDR3 has 15 residues. CDR1 and CDR2 from the germline V gene are LNHNV and YYDKDF (reference sequence). The DNA of the CDR3 is TGTGCCACCAGCAGCACCAGGGGGCAATCCGGGGAGCTGTTTTTT. Its translation is CATSSTRGQSGELFF.